One and the same sample provided the 3 T cell receptor beta chains below, sequenced in a study of beta chain features in type 1 diabetes. Expressed TCRB transcripts got sequenced, as all isolated RNA was reverse transcribed. Profiled with immunoSEQ multiplex PCR; TCRdb holds only in-frame clones, not every one. The table has some 250,000 clones, about 26% seen once. Sequences were obtained from central memory CD4+ T cells from blood. The receptor set was obtained from a man aged 25-45 years in good health.

This clone was detected only a few times. The chain carries TRBV10-2 and TRBJ2-7, with D unclear. V was shortened by 10 bases and J by 0 bases, with 10 bases between the two germline ends. Germline CDR1 and CDR2: WSHSY and SAAADI. This CDR3 comprises 12 residues. The DNA of the CDR3 is TGCGCCACCCTACAGAGCTCCTACGAGCAGTACTTC. Translated: CATLQSSYEQYF.

This clone was seen only a few times. The CDR3 nucleotides read TGTGCCAGCAGCTGGGGCCAGACGTCCTACGAGCAGTACTTC. Amino acids: CASSWGQTSYEQYF. This chain connects TRBV5-6 to TRBJ2-7, with D perhaps matching TRBD1 (5 bases). CDR3 length: 14 amino acids. V was trimmed by 3 bases and J by 1 base, leaving 11 bases between them. In germline, CDR1 is SGHDT, CDR2 YYEEEE.

This clone occurred a few times. The chain uses TRBV29-1 and TRBJ2-7; D is perhaps TRBD2 (6 bases). Trimming left V 2 bases short and J 6 bases short, with 17 bases between. The CDR3 sequence is 14 residues long. CDR1 and CDR2 from the germline V gene are SQVTM and ANQGSEA. CDR3 sequence reads: CSVERKGPGSEQYF. The CDR3, as DNA: TGCAGCGTTGAAAGAAAGGGCCCCGGGAGCGAGCAGTACTTC.